These T cell receptor beta chains were read from a single sample in a study of T cell changes during pregnancy in multiple sclerosis. Data came from immunoSEQ multiplex PCR; TCRdb stores just in-frame clones and leaves some out. The sample comprises some 100,000 clones, approximately 94% of which are singletons, and roughly 1.2% rests with the top ten. Specimen: peripheral blood, collected in the second trimester of pregnancy. These receptors all stem from a female donor with multiple sclerosis, enrolled in a pregnancy study. Each CDR3 is given with its conserved first and last residue.

v_gene: TRBV6-1
CDR3aa: CASSKGTSGGVLVTQYF

v_gene: TRBV6-5
CDR3aa: CASRRTDYNEQFF

v_gene: TRBV19
CDR3aa: CASSHLLGLQDTQYF

v_gene: TRBV27
CDR3aa: CASRRLAGSREQYF

v_gene: TRBV5-1
CDR3aa: CASSPLKAGGPRDTQYF

v_gene: TRBV4-2
CDR3aa: CASSQGRLRPYEQYF

v_gene: TRBV29-1
CDR3aa: CSVSTGDRGDYGYTF

v_gene: TRBV6-1
CDR3aa: CASSVGTGVVGYTF

v_gene: TRBV6-6
CDR3aa: CASSLPGREQYF

v_gene: TRBV9
CDR3aa: CASSVSVTGYEQYF

v_gene: TRBV7-9
CDR3aa: CSARNYNEQFF

v_gene: TRBV9
CDR3aa: CASSDDTSGNTIYF

v_gene: TRBV9
CDR3aa: CASSLGNTIYF

v_gene: TRBV5-1
CDR3aa: CASSLALDRFTDTQYF